These 9 T cell receptor beta chains came from one sample sequenced in a study of T-cell reconstitution after alpha-beta-depleted transplantation in children. Unique molecular identifiers were incorporated into the prepared TCRbeta library. TCRdb analysed the PCR reads with MiXCR anew, one entry per CDR3 protein. This sample has some 590,000 distinct CDR3 sequences, with 10% to 13% found just once. The sample consisted of PBMCs from the stem cell graft donor, taken from the stem cell graft. The source is a human donor who donated a stem cell graft to a child with acute myeloid leukemia.

This clonotype was counted between two and nine times. This chain connects TRBV12-3 or TRBV12-4 to TRBJ2-2, with 10 bases fitting TRBD2. V trimming: 8 bases; J trimming: 5 bases; junction bases outside the gene matches: 8. CDR3 length: 15 amino acids. CDR3 residues: CASAVQAGGTGELFF. The CDR3 DNA sequence: TGTGCCAGCGCGGTTCAAGCGGGAGGGACCGGGGAGCTGTTTTTT.

The chain carries TRBV5-5 and TRBJ2-5; weak D call: TRBD2 (5 bases). Germline V CDR1 and CDR2: SGHKS, YYEKEE (reference sequence). Trimming stripped 3 bases from V and 5 bases from J, with 11 bases between. This CDR3 region has 13 residues. CDR3 nucleotides: TGTGCCAGCAGCTCGATTAGCGAGGAGACCCAGTACTTC. This sequence encodes CASSSISEETQYF. The entire variable domain, with the rest obtained from reference TRBV5-5 and TRBJ2-5, is as follows: DAGVTQSPTHLIKTRGQQVTLRCSPISGHKSVSWYQQVLGQGPQFIFQYYEKEERGRGNFPDRFSARQFPNYSSELNVNALLLGDSALYLCASSSISEETQYFGPGTRLLVL.

This clonotype was counted many times. V usage is TRBV29-1 and J usage is TRBJ2-5, with D perhaps matching TRBD1 (6 bases). This CDR3 region has 12 residues. Trimming removed 4 bases at V and 5 bases at J, with 11 bases between. Germline V gene sequence: CDR1 SQVTM, CDR2 ANQGSEA. The CDR3 bases are TGCAGCGTTGTACAGGGTATTGAGACCCAGTACTTC. It yields the protein CSVVQGIETQYF.

The chain couples TRBV21-1 to TRBJ2-2; the tabulated D call, TRBD2, remains unverified against the DNA. TRBV21-1 is given as a pseudogene. The CDR3 covers 14 residues. CDR3 in amino acids: CASPHRPTTGELFF. The CDR3 bases are TGTGCCAGCCCCCATCGGCCCACCACCGGGGAGCTGTTTTTT.

There are a few counts of this clonotype. The chain carries TRBV29-1 and TRBJ2-3; 7 bases are a match to TRBD1. Per germline, CDR1 SQVTM and CDR2 ANQGSEA. J lost 4 bases, V lost 7 bases, and 5 bases had no gene match. The CDR3 spans 12 residues. Written as DNA, the CDR3 is TGCAGCGCCAAGACAGGGTCAGATACGCAGTATTTT. This sequence encodes CSAKTGSDTQYF.

The chain is built from TRBV2 and TRBJ2-7; the D gene is possibly TRBD2 (6 bases). V lost 6 bases and J 1 base, leaving 25 bases between the germline ends. This CDR3 spans 18 amino acids. The V gene's germline CDR1 is SNHLY and CDR2 FYNNEI. CDR3 protein: CASSITGLAHQGSYEQYF. In DNA form, the CDR3 reads TGTGCCAGCAGCATTACGGGGCTAGCGCACCAAGGGTCCTACGAGCAGTACTTC.

J is TRBJ1-4 and V is TRBV25-1; D is possibly TRBD1 (5 bases). Germline loops: CDR1 MGHDK, CDR2 SYGVNS. The CDR3 consists of 16 residues. V was trimmed by 6 bases and J by 1 base, leaving 15 bases between them. The CDR3: CASSLRRDGTNEKLFF. The CDR3 coding sequence is TGTGCCAGCAGCCTTAGAAGGGACGGAACTAATGAAAAACTGTTTTTT.

This clonotype was counted at least ten times. The CDR3 loop is CASSVGTNTEAFF. The CDR3 DNA sequence: TGTGCCAGCAGCGTAGGAACGAACACTGAAGCTTTCTTT. This chain uses TRBV9 with TRBJ1-1; D is uncertain. The CDR3 is made up of 13 amino acids. The germline gives CDR1 SGDLS, CDR2 YYNGEE. V was trimmed by 0 bases and J by 1 base, leaving 4 bases between them.

V gene TRBV5-1 combines with J gene TRBJ2-6; D is unclear. The CDR3 consists of 15 residues. The V end was cut by 1 base, the J end by 0 bases, with 5 bases between. Looked up from germline, CDR1 is SGHRS and CDR2 is YFSETQ. CDR3 bases: TGCGCCAGCAGCTTGATCGGCTCTGGGGCCAACGTCCTGACTTTC. It translates to CASSLIGSGANVLTF.